The sequence of this T cell receptor (beta chain) was determined in a study of T cell responses to AZD1222 COVID-19 vaccine. This table comes from immunoSEQ multiplex PCR, and its TCRdb copy is limited to in-frame clones, with some not included. The sample holds about 180,000 clones, more than 75% seen once. With respect to this clone: What it recognizes is unknown.

Whole-study findings and limits: None of the repertoires were sampled until the peak T cell response had passed. A mostly white British donor set with more females was recruited, and clonal diversity was possibly underestimated.

This material consisted of peripheral blood, taken 28 days after the second AZD1222 dose. The sequence was collected from an adult who received the AZD1222 COVID-19 vaccine.

CDR3 sequence reads: CASSLGGGGRWSTDTQYF. The CDR3 bases are TGTGCCAGCAGCTTAGGTGGTGGCGGGAGGTGGAGCACAGATACGCAGTATTTT. The V gene is TRBV7-6, the J gene TRBJ2-3; 8 bases agree with TRBD2. The CDR3 extends over 18 amino acids. Trimming removed 1 base from V and 0 bases from J; junction bases left unmatched: 9. Germline CDR1 reads SGHVS; CDR2 reads FNYEAQ.